This T cell receptor (beta chain) came from a study of beta chain features in type 1 diabetes. This CDR3 is 13 amino acids long. Between the trimmed V and J ends, which lost 6 bases and 6 bases, there was a span of 13 bases. Germline CDR1 is MNHNS and CDR2 is SASEGT. As every portion of the isolated RNA was reverse transcribed, the sequencing read expressed TCRB transcripts. TCRdb's table, derived via immunoSEQ multiplex PCR, lists solely in-frame clones and lacks some. The data hold around 430,000 clones, with about 29% observed a single time. This TCR came from a man between 18 and 29 years old in good health. The sample taken for sequencing was naive CD4+ T cells from blood. The J gene is TRBJ2-3, the V gene TRBV6-1, with D possibly called TRBD1 or TRBD2 (5 bases each). CDR3 DNA: TGTGCCAGCAGGGGTCGAGGGGCGGATACGCAGTATTTT. Translated: CASRGRGADTQYF.